This is a list of T cell receptor beta chains from one sample in a study of control samples from healthy donors and cancer patients. Clones were sequenced by immunoSEQ multiplex PCR, and TCRdb holds only the in-frame ones, with some missing. The sample contains around 50,000 clones, 95% to 97% of which appear only once. Material: blood. Every receptor here comes from a woman under 40 in good health. Each CDR3 is given with its conserved first and last residue. D genes are given only for firm matches. The listing skips clone size in some rows; elsewhere it reads once, few, many or a size class.

D gene	V gene	J gene	CDR3 length	clone size	CDR3 protein	CDR3 DNA
.	TRBV7-9	TRBJ2-1	16	once	CASSLVSLSSYNEQFF	TGTGCCAGCAGCTTAGTGTCGCTGAGCTCCTACAATGAGCAGTTCTTC
TRBD2	TRBV6-1	TRBJ2-7	15	.	CASSERLAGSYEQYF	TGTGCCAGCAGTGAACGACTAGCGGGCTCCTACGAGCAGTACTTC
.	TRBV2	TRBJ1-5	14	.	CASSRGSSNQPQHF	TGTGCCAGCAGTCGCGGAAGTAGCAATCAGCCCCAGCATTTT
.	TRBV28	TRBJ1-5	16	.	CASSLGGDLSNQPQHF	TGTGCCAGCAGCCTCGGTGGGGACCTTAGCAATCAGCCCCAGCATTTT
.	TRBV9	TRBJ1-1	14	.	CASSATGADTEAFF	TGTGCCAGCAGCGCCACAGGAGCCGACACTGAAGCTTTCTTT
.	TRBV12-3/TRBV12-4	TRBJ1-5	13	.	CASSSDSNQPQHF	TGTGCCAGCAGTTCCGACAGCAATCAGCCCCAGCATTTT
TRBD2	TRBV29-1	TRBJ2-2	16	.	CSVAGASGSPTGELFF	TGCAGCGTTGCTGGAGCTAGCGGGAGCCCGACCGGGGAGCTGTTTTTT
.	TRBV10-3	TRBJ1-3	16	.	CAIRAGLRHSGNTIYF	TGTGCCATCAGGGCCGGTCTGAGGCACTCTGGAAACACCATATATTTT
TRBD1	TRBV30	TRBJ1-2	14	.	CAWSPNRGNYGYTF	TGTGCCTGGAGTCCAAACAGGGGCAACTATGGCTACACCTTC
TRBD2	TRBV6-2/TRBV6-3	TRBJ2-1	13	.	CASSDGLAGTQFF	TGTGCCAGCAGTGACGGATTAGCGGGAACACAGTTCTTC
.	TRBV2	TRBJ1-2	13	.	CASSVQDNYGYTF	TGTGCCAGCAGTGTCCAGGACAACTATGGCTACACCTTC
TRBD1	TRBV5-3	TRBJ1-1	14	once	CARRGDSGNTEAFF	TGTGCCAGAAGAGGGGACAGTGGGAACACTGAAGCTTTCTTT
.	TRBV6-1	TRBJ2-6	18	.	CASSDKHSMHKVGNVLTF	TGTGCCAGCAGTGACAAACACTCTATGCACAAAGTCGGCAACGTCCTGACTTTC
TRBD1	TRBV19	TRBJ2-3	13	.	CASSGTGGDTQYF	TGTGCCAGTAGTGGGACAGGGGGCGATACGCAGTATTTT
TRBD1	TRBV6-4	TRBJ2-1	18	.	CASSDETGGSRPHNEQFF	TGTGCCAGCAGTGACGAGACAGGGGGGTCCCGACCCCACAATGAGCAGTTCTTC
TRBD1	TRBV15	TRBJ1-5	15	.	CATSPDRGRNQPQHF	TGTGCCACCAGTCCGGACAGGGGGCGGAATCAGCCCCAGCATTTT
TRBD2	TRBV5-8	TRBJ2-7	15	.	CASSSGLAQAYEQYF	TGTGCCAGCAGCTCAGGACTAGCGCAAGCCTACGAGCAGTACTTC
.	TRBV10-2	TRBJ1-6	15	.	CASSEMRGVNSPLHF	TGCGCCAGCAGTGAAATGCGGGGAGTGAATTCACCCCTCCACTTT
.	TRBV6-5	TRBJ1-1	13	.	CASNLGRYTEAFF	TGTGCCAGCAATCTTGGAAGATATACTGAAGCTTTCTTT
TRBD1	TRBV29-1	TRBJ1-2	15	.	CSVVEQGAPGYGYTF	TGCAGCGTGGTAGAACAGGGGGCACCAGGTTATGGCTACACCTTC
.	TRBV27	TRBJ1-6	10	.	CASPHLPLHF	TGTGCCAGCCCTCACCTCCCCCTCCACTTT
.	TRBV3-1/TRBV3-2	TRBJ1-2	13	.	CASSQAGRDGYTF	TGTGCCAGCAGCCAAGCAGGGAGGGACGGCTACACCTTC
TRBD1	TRBV5-1	TRBJ1-2	13	.	CASSHGQDYGYTF	TGCGCCAGCAGCCATGGACAGGACTATGGCTACACCTTC
.	TRBV5-1	TRBJ1-2	15	.	CASSLVPGPDYGYTF	TGCGCCAGCAGCTTGGTGCCGGGACCTGACTATGGCTACACCTTC
TRBD1	TRBV28	TRBJ2-6	17	.	CASRPQTGDPGANVLTF	TGTGCCAGCAGACCTCAGACAGGGGACCCTGGGGCCAACGTCCTGACTTTC
TRBD2	TRBV6-4	TRBJ2-1	15	once	CASSDSSGGPSEQFF	TGTGCCAGCAGTGACTCCTCGGGAGGGCCCTCGGAGCAGTTCTTC
.	TRBV28	TRBJ2-1	13	.	CASSSYGHNEQFF	TGTGCCAGCAGTTCTTACGGCCACAATGAGCAGTTCTTC
.	TRBV19	TRBJ2-7	14	.	CASSKSGMSYEQYF	TGTGCCAGTTCGAAGTCCGGGATGAGCTACGAGCAGTACTTC
.	TRBV11-2	TRBJ2-1	14	.	CASSFGTGEFEQFF	TGTGCCAGCAGCTTTGGGACGGGAGAGTTTGAGCAGTTCTTC
.	TRBV5-6	TRBJ2-1	17	.	CASSLEGYRSSYNEQFF	TGTGCCAGCAGCTTGGAAGGTTACAGGAGCTCCTACAATGAGCAGTTCTTC
.	TRBV7-7	TRBJ1-5	17	once	CASSPNLPGQRNQPQHF	TGTGCTAGCAGCCCTAACCTCCCTGGACAGAGAAATCAGCCCCAGCATTTT
.	TRBV19	TRBJ1-4	14	.	CASSIAQFNEKLFF	TGTGCCAGTAGTATAGCCCAGTTTAATGAAAAACTGTTTTTT
.	TRBV19	TRBJ2-7	14	.	CASSMSEGGYEQYF	TGTGCCAGTAGTATGTCGGAGGGGGGCTACGAGCAGTACTTC
.	TRBV6-2/TRBV6-3	TRBJ2-6	19	.	CASSPWRMQGSSGANVLTF	TGTGCCAGCAGCCCTTGGCGGATGCAGGGCAGCTCTGGGGCCAACGTCCTGACTTTC
.	TRBV28	TRBJ2-5	14	.	CASSLTPSRETQYF	TGTGCCAGCAGTTTAACCCCCTCGCGAGAGACCCAGTACTTC
TRBD1	TRBV4-1	TRBJ1-2	17	.	CASSQELRAGQGYGYTF	TGCGCCAGCAGCCAAGAGTTACGTGCGGGACAGGGATATGGCTACACCTTC
.	TRBV29-1	TRBJ1-2	15	.	CSVEDLLGTNYGYTF	TGCAGCGTTGAAGATCTTTTGGGGACGAACTATGGCTACACCTTC
TRBD1	TRBV4-2	TRBJ1-1	15	.	CASSQGTGTGDKAFF	TGTGCCAGCAGCCAAGGTACCGGGACAGGGGATAAAGCTTTCTTT
TRBD2	TRBV7-2	TRBJ2-1	15	.	CASSASGRSYNEQFF	TGTGCCAGCAGCGCTAGCGGGAGGTCTTACAATGAGCAGTTCTTC
TRBD1	TRBV27	TRBJ1-2	15	.	CASTPGGAQQGGYTF	TGTGCCAGCACCCCGGGGGGAGCGCAACAGGGGGGCTACACCTTC
.	TRBV7-2	TRBJ2-7	13	.	CASSLGTNYEQYF	TGTGCCAGCAGCTTAGGCACTAACTACGAGCAGTACTTC
.	TRBV2	TRBJ2-5	13	.	CASSEGLGGTQYF	TGTGCCAGCAGTGAGGGGCTAGGTGGGACCCAGTACTTC
.	TRBV12-3/TRBV12-4	TRBJ1-1	12	.	CASSPWNTEAFF	TGTGCCAGCTCCCCCTGGAACACTGAAGCTTTCTTT